Following are 12 T cell receptor beta chains from one sample sequenced in a study of patients and donors after allogeneic stem cell transplantation. Using its own MiXCR run on the RT-PCR reads, TCRdb lists one record per CDR3 protein. This table has a few hundred thousand distinct CDR3 sequences, roughly 14% appearing once. Sequencing was done on a sample of blood, either unsorted or a sorted T cell fraction (not recorded which). The receptors here all came from a human donor who was either an allogeneic HSCT recipient or a stem cell or donor lymphocyte infusion donor (not recorded which). It is not recorded whose cells these are; they may come from a transplant donor.

V gene TRBV12-3 or TRBV12-4 combines with J gene TRBJ1-2; D is unresolved. The CDR3 has 15 amino acids. V was clipped by 5 bases and J by 7 bases, with 20 bases between them. CDR3 DNA sequence: TGTGCCAGCAGTCTAACGAGGAACTCGGTGGCTGGCTACACCTTC. Residues: CASSLTRNSVAGYTF.

This chain links TRBV12-3 or TRBV12-4 with TRBJ2-7; 7 bases match TRBD2. The CDR3 is made up of 15 amino acids. With 5 bases clipped from V and 2 bases from J, the junction kept 9 bases outside the gene matches. This CDR3 reads CASSDTSSGTYEQYF. CDR3 DNA: TGTGCCAGCAGTGACACGTCTAGCGGTACCTACGAGCAGTACTTC.

This clonotype was seen only a few times. The CDR3 sequence: CATSDSAARKAFF. As DNA, the CDR3 is TGTGCCACCAGTGACTCCGCCGCCCGTAAAGCTTTCTTT. V is TRBV24-1 and J is TRBJ1-1, with D uncertain. CDR1 is KGHDR, CDR2 SFDVKD, per germline. There are 13 residues in the CDR3. V lost 4 bases to trimming and J lost 9 bases, with 14 bases between them.

This chain uses TRBV15 with TRBJ1-2; 7 nucleotides line up with TRBD1. The CDR3 length is 14 residues. The ends lost 6 bases at V and 2 bases at J; junction bases unmatched: 6. Germline CDR1 is LNHNV and CDR2 is YYDKDF (reference sequence). CDR3 nucleotide sequence: TGTGCCACCAGGGGACCGACAGGGAACTATGGCTACACCTTC. Amino acid sequence: CATRGPTGNYGYTF.

The CDR3 is CASSLLGPPSYNEQFF. CDR3 coding DNA: TGCGCCAGCAGCTTGCTAGGGCCTCCCTCATACAATGAGCAGTTCTTC. The genes are TRBV5-1 and TRBJ2-1, with unresolved D. V shed 1 base and J shed 4 bases, with 15 bases lying between them. The CDR3 is made up of 16 amino acids. Germline lookup yields CDR1 SGHRS and CDR2 YFSETQ.

The chain links TRBV6-2 or TRBV6-3 to TRBJ2-2; TRBD2 aligns across 10 bases. From germline, CDR1 is MNHEY and CDR2 SVGEGT. The V and J ends lost 0 bases and 3 bases, in that order; junction bases with no gene match: 4. CDR3 length equals 17 residues. CDR3 sequence (DNA): TGTGCCAGCAGTTACTCAGGGCTAGCGGGGGACACCGGGGAGCTGTTTTTT. The encoded protein is CASSYSGLAGDTGELFF.

This chain joins TRBV27 and TRBJ1-1; no definite D call. The CDR3 extends over 16 amino acids. V shed 5 bases and J shed 4 bases, with 20 bases lying between them. Germline CDR1 reads MNHEY; CDR2 reads SMNVEV (reference sequence). CDR3 bases: TGTGCCAGCAGTCCCCCCGGCGGACCAGGTGGCACTGAAGCTTTCTTT. It yields the protein CASSPPGGPGGTEAFF.

This clonotype was detected only a few times. This chain connects TRBV19 to TRBJ2-2, with D uncertain. The CDR3 loop spans 14 amino acids. Germline CDR1 LNHDA, CDR2 SQIVND (reference sequence). With 7 bases removed from V and 5 bases from J, the gap between germline ends came to 14 bases. The CDR3 region has the DNA TGTGCCAGTACCTTCCTTGGAAATACCGGGGAGCTGTTTTTT. Protein sequence: CASTFLGNTGELFF.

This clonotype was recorded many times. The rearrangement uses TRBV5-1 and TRBJ1-3, with D uncertain. The CDR3 totals 15 residues. Germline-derived CDR1 and CDR2 are SGHRS and YFSETQ. The ends were cut back, 0 bases at V and 2 bases at J, with 9 bases in the middle. The DNA for the CDR3 is TGCGCCAGCAGCTTGGCCGGGGAGGCTGGAAACACCATATATTTT. Translating it yields CASSLAGEAGNTIYF. The full variable domain, completed using reference TRBV5-1 and TRBJ1-3, is KAGVTQTPRYLIKTRGQQVTLSCSPISGHRSVSWYQQTPGQGLQFLFEYFSETQRNKGNFPGRFSGRQFSNSRSEMNVSTLELGDSALYLCASSLAGEAGNTIYFGEGSWLTVV.

The chain uses TRBV13 and TRBJ1-4; tentatively, D is TRBD1 (5 bases). The CDR3 loop spans 14 amino acids. V lost 2 bases and J 3 bases, leaving 7 bases between the germline ends. Looked up from germline, CDR1 is PRHDT and CDR2 is FYEKMQ (reference sequence). The CDR3 region has the DNA TGTGCCAGCAGCTTAAAGACAGCTAATGAAAAACTGTTTTTT. Translation gives CASSLKTANEKLFF.

This chain links TRBV10-1 with TRBJ1-2, with D possibly being TRBD1 (5 bases). Germline assignment: CDR1 WNHNN and CDR2 SYGVQD (reference sequence). The CDR3 has 15 amino acids. The V and J ends lost 7 bases and 3 bases respectively, with 18 bases between them. CDR3 residues: CASNRGGEPYYGYTF. The CDR3 DNA reads as TGCGCCAGCAACCGGGGGGGGGAACCGTACTATGGCTACACCTTC.

This chain joins TRBV11-2 and TRBJ2-2, with D possibly being TRBD2 (6 bases). CDR1 and CDR2 from the germline V gene are SGHAT and FQNNGV. This CDR3 is built from 18 residues. Deletions cut 0 bases from V and 6 bases from J, with 20 bases between. CDR3 coding DNA: TGTGCCAGCAGCTTAGATCTGGGGGGACTGACCAAACCCGGGGAGCTGTTTTTT. As protein: CASSLDLGGLTKPGELFF.